This TCR beta chain derives from a study of cytotoxic CD8 clonotypes in ibrutinib-treated CLL. Assay: immunoSEQ multiplex PCR; the TCRdb copy retains only in-frame clones and omits some. The repertoire holds tens of thousands of clones, with approximately 52% as singletons. The CDR3 is 15 residues long. Trimming removed 1 base from V and 2 bases from J, with 10 bases in between. Germline CDR1 is SEHNR and CDR2 is FQNEAQ (reference sequence). Sample: PBMCs, taken after 24 months of ibrutinib treatment. This chain connects TRBV7-9 to TRBJ2-3; D may be TRBD1 (5 bases). This receptor was obtained from a human donor with chronic lymphocytic leukemia. The CDR3 bases are TGTGCCAGCAGCTTAGTCTCAGGGCTCACAGATACGCAGTATTTT. This gives the protein CASSLVSGLTDTQYF. Looking up the rest from reference TRBV7-9 and TRBJ2-3 gives the full variable domain: DTGVSQNPRHKITKRGQNVTFRCDPISEHNRLYWYRQTLGQGPEFLTYFQNEAQLEKSRLLSDRFSAERPKGSFSTLEIQRTEQGDSAMYLCASSLVSGLTDTQYFGPGTRLTVL.